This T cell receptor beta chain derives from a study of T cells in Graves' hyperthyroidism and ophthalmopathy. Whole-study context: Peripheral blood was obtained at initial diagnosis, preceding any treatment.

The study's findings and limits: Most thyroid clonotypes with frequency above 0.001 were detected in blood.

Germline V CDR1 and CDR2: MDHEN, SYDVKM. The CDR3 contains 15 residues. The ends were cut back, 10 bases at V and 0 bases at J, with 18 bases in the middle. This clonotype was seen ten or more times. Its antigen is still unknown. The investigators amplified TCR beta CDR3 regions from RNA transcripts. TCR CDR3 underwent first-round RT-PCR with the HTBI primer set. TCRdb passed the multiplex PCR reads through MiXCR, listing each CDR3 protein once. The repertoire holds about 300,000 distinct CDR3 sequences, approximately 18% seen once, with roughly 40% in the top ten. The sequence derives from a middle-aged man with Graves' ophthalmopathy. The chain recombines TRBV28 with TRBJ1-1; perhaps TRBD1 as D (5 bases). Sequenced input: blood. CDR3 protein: CATQIRDGMNTEAFF. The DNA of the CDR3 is TGTGCCACCCAAATCCGGGACGGCATGAACACTGAAGCTTTCTTT.